These T cell receptor beta chains were read from a single sample in a study of cytomegalovirus exposure and HLA in healthy donors. Repertoires were generated with immunoSEQ multiplex PCR, while TCRdb's copy carries only in-frame clones and drops some. The table has 100,000 to 150,000 clones, approximately 80% seen once; the top ten hold roughly 10%. The sequencing input was PBMCs. The receptor set was obtained from a young man in good health and CMV-seropositive. CDR3s include the opening cysteine and the closing phenylalanine or tryptophan. Each record gives: clone size, J gene, D gene, V gene, CDR3 protein, CDR3 DNA. D genes are given only for firm matches. Not every row has a clone size; where given, it reads once, few, many or a size class.

clone_size: .; j_call: TRBJ1-2; d_call: TRBD1; v_call: TRBV28; cdr3_aa: CASSSRPTGGAYGYTF; cdr3_nt: TGTGCCAGCAGTTCCAGACCGACAGGGGGCGCGTATGGCTACACCTTC
clone_size: .; j_call: TRBJ1-2; d_call: .; v_call: TRBV7-2; cdr3_aa: CASTGTGDRYTF; cdr3_nt: TGTGCCAGCACCGGGACGGGGGACCGTTACACCTTC
clone_size: once; j_call: TRBJ2-4; d_call: .; v_call: TRBV9; cdr3_aa: CASSPPHRENIQYF; cdr3_nt: TGTGCCAGCAGCCCCCCTCACAGGGAAAACATTCAGTACTTC
clone_size: few; j_call: TRBJ2-1; d_call: .; v_call: TRBV10-2; cdr3_aa: CASSRVTEQFF; cdr3_nt: TGCGCCAGCAGTCGGGTAACTGAGCAGTTCTTC
clone_size: .; j_call: TRBJ1-1; d_call: .; v_call: TRBV6-1; cdr3_aa: CASIPLSTEAFF; cdr3_nt: TGTGCCAGCATTCCACTGTCCACTGAAGCTTTCTTT
clone_size: .; j_call: TRBJ1-3; d_call: .; v_call: TRBV4-2; cdr3_aa: CASSQGVGVSGNTIYF; cdr3_nt: TGTGCCAGCAGCCAAGGCGTCGGGGTCTCTGGAAACACCATATATTTT
clone_size: few; j_call: TRBJ1-2; d_call: .; v_call: TRBV4-1; cdr3_aa: CASSQDPYSNYGYTF; cdr3_nt: TGCGCCAGCAGCCAAGATCCTTACAGTAACTATGGCTACACCTTC
clone_size: few; j_call: TRBJ1-2; d_call: .; v_call: TRBV6-6; cdr3_aa: CASVQGSNYGYTF; cdr3_nt: TGTGCCAGTGTACAGGGTTCTAACTATGGCTACACCTTC
clone_size: once; j_call: TRBJ1-3; d_call: .; v_call: TRBV27; cdr3_aa: CASSSGNTIYF; cdr3_nt: TGTGCCAGCAGCTCCGGAAACACCATATATTTT
clone_size: .; j_call: TRBJ2-5; d_call: .; v_call: TRBV30; cdr3_aa: CAWSGQQETQYF; cdr3_nt: TGTGCCTGGAGTGGACAGCAAGAGACCCAGTACTTC
clone_size: once; j_call: TRBJ2-1; d_call: TRBD2; v_call: TRBV19; cdr3_aa: CASSILLAGYNEQFF; cdr3_nt: TGTGCCAGTAGTATTTTGCTAGCGGGGTACAATGAGCAGTTCTTC
clone_size: .; j_call: TRBJ1-2; d_call: .; v_call: TRBV20-1; cdr3_aa: CSAIGNYGYTF; cdr3_nt: TGCAGTGCTATCGGGAACTATGGCTACACCTTC
clone_size: .; j_call: TRBJ2-3; d_call: .; v_call: TRBV19; cdr3_aa: CASKMAASSTDTQYF; cdr3_nt: TGTGCCAGCAAAATGGCGGCATCTAGCACAGATACGCAGTATTTT
clone_size: .; j_call: TRBJ2-1; d_call: TRBD2; v_call: TRBV29-1; cdr3_aa: CSGRLAGGRNEQFF; cdr3_nt: TGCAGCGGCCGACTAGCGGGAGGGAGGAATGAGCAGTTCTTC
clone_size: .; j_call: TRBJ2-7; d_call: TRBD1; v_call: TRBV27; cdr3_aa: CASMLTGSSYEQYF; cdr3_nt: TGTGCCAGCATGCTGACAGGGAGCTCCTACGAGCAGTACTTC
clone_size: .; j_call: TRBJ1-5; d_call: .; v_call: TRBV27; cdr3_aa: CASSFIDQPQHF; cdr3_nt: TGTGCCAGCAGTTTTATAGATCAGCCCCAGCATTTT
clone_size: .; j_call: TRBJ1-1; d_call: TRBD1; v_call: TRBV15; cdr3_aa: CATSRDYGTGEAFF; cdr3_nt: TGTGCCACCAGCAGAGATTATGGGACAGGGGAAGCTTTCTTT
clone_size: .; j_call: TRBJ1-1; d_call: .; v_call: TRBV19; cdr3_aa: CASSIYGTPNTEAFF; cdr3_nt: TGTGCCAGTAGTATCTATGGGACACCGAACACTGAAGCTTTCTTT
clone_size: .; j_call: TRBJ1-1; d_call: .; v_call: TRBV29-1; cdr3_aa: CSVEGAKNTEAFF; cdr3_nt: TGCAGCGTTGAGGGGGCGAAGAACACTGAAGCTTTCTTT
clone_size: .; j_call: TRBJ2-3; d_call: TRBD2; v_call: TRBV27; cdr3_aa: CASSLSLAGDTQYF; cdr3_nt: TGTGCCAGCAGTTTGTCACTAGCGGGGGATACGCAGTATTTT
clone_size: .; j_call: TRBJ2-3; d_call: .; v_call: TRBV5-1; cdr3_aa: CASSPGASTDTQYF; cdr3_nt: TGCGCCAGCTCCCCCGGAGCTAGCACAGATACGCAGTATTTT
clone_size: .; j_call: TRBJ1-4; d_call: .; v_call: TRBV7-9; cdr3_aa: CASSVMGATNEKLFF; cdr3_nt: TGTGCCAGCAGCGTTATGGGAGCAACTAATGAAAAACTGTTTTTT
clone_size: once; j_call: TRBJ1-1; d_call: .; v_call: TRBV12-5; cdr3_aa: CASGLDPGTHTEAFF; cdr3_nt: TGTGCTAGTGGTTTGGATCCGGGAACACACACTGAAGCTTTCTTT
clone_size: .; j_call: TRBJ1-5; d_call: .; v_call: TRBV5-5; cdr3_aa: CASSLVGGASNQPQHF; cdr3_nt: TGTGCCAGCAGCTTGGTCGGGGGTGCTAGCAATCAGCCCCAGCATTTT
clone_size: once; j_call: TRBJ1-5; d_call: TRBD1; v_call: TRBV4-1; cdr3_aa: CASSRGTDSNQPQHF; cdr3_nt: TGCGCCAGCAGCCGTGGGACAGATAGCAATCAGCCCCAGCATTTT
clone_size: .; j_call: TRBJ2-7; d_call: .; v_call: TRBV5-1; cdr3_aa: CASSSLDTGGSYEQYF; cdr3_nt: TGCGCCAGCAGCTCGCTAGACACCGGGGGCTCCTACGAGCAGTACTTC
clone_size: .; j_call: TRBJ1-4; d_call: .; v_call: TRBV6-5; cdr3_aa: CASSYSAGDEKLFF; cdr3_nt: TGTGCCAGCAGTTACTCGGCAGGCGATGAAAAACTGTTTTTT
clone_size: few; j_call: TRBJ1-1; d_call: TRBD1; v_call: TRBV9; cdr3_aa: CASSPTGDGVSSEAFF; cdr3_nt: TGTGCCAGCTCCCCGACAGGGGATGGGGTTAGCAGTGAAGCTTTCTTT
clone_size: .; j_call: TRBJ2-1; d_call: TRBD1; v_call: TRBV19; cdr3_aa: CASSPGGTGGLREQFF; cdr3_nt: TGTGCCAGTAGCCCCGGGGGGACAGGGGGGTTGCGTGAGCAGTTCTTC
clone_size: .; j_call: TRBJ1-1; d_call: .; v_call: TRBV18; cdr3_aa: CASSTEWAEAFF; cdr3_nt: TGTGCCAGCTCGACAGAGTGGGCTGAAGCTTTCTTT
clone_size: .; j_call: TRBJ1-2; d_call: TRBD1; v_call: TRBV4-1; cdr3_aa: CASSHKRQGFLSGYTF; cdr3_nt: TGCGCCAGCAGCCACAAAAGACAGGGCTTTTTATCTGGCTACACCTTC
clone_size: .; j_call: TRBJ2-3; d_call: .; v_call: TRBV7-3; cdr3_aa: CASSLDTFSDTQYF; cdr3_nt: TGTGCCAGCAGCTTAGACACGTTCTCAGATACGCAGTATTTT
clone_size: .; j_call: TRBJ2-5; d_call: TRBD1; v_call: TRBV6-5; cdr3_aa: CASSPPGQDEETQYF; cdr3_nt: TGTGCCAGCAGTCCGCCGGGACAGGATGAGGAGACCCAGTACTTC
clone_size: .; j_call: TRBJ2-7; d_call: .; v_call: TRBV5-4; cdr3_aa: CASGLGESYEQYF; cdr3_nt: TGTGCCAGCGGTCTGGGCGAATCCTACGAGCAGTACTTC
clone_size: .; j_call: TRBJ1-1; d_call: .; v_call: TRBV4-3; cdr3_aa: CASSQEGGEGNTEAFF; cdr3_nt: TGCGCCAGCAGCCAAGAAGGGGGGGAGGGGAACACTGAAGCTTTCTTT
clone_size: .; j_call: TRBJ1-5; d_call: TRBD1; v_call: TRBV28; cdr3_aa: CASSRPGQGMPNQPQHF; cdr3_nt: TGTGCCAGCAGTCGCCCCGGACAGGGGATGCCCAATCAGCCCCAGCATTTT
clone_size: .; j_call: TRBJ2-5; d_call: .; v_call: TRBV4-2; cdr3_aa: CASSQDPQETQYF; cdr3_nt: TGTGCCAGCAGCCAAGATCCCCAGGAGACCCAGTACTTC